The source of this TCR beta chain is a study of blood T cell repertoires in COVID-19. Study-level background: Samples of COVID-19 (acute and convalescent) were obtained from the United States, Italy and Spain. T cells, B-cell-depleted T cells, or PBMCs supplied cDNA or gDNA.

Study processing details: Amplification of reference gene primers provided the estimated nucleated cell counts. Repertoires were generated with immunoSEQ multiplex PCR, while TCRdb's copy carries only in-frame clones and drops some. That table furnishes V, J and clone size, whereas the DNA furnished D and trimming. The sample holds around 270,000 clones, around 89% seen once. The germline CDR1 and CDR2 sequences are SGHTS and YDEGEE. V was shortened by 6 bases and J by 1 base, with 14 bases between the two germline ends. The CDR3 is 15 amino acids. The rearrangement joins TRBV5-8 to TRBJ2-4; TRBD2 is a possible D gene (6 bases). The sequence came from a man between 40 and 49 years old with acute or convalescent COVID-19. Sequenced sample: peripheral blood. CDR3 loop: CASNVGGAAKNIQYF. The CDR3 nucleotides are TGTGCCAGCAATGTAGGAGGGGCGGCCAAAAACATTCAGTACTTC.